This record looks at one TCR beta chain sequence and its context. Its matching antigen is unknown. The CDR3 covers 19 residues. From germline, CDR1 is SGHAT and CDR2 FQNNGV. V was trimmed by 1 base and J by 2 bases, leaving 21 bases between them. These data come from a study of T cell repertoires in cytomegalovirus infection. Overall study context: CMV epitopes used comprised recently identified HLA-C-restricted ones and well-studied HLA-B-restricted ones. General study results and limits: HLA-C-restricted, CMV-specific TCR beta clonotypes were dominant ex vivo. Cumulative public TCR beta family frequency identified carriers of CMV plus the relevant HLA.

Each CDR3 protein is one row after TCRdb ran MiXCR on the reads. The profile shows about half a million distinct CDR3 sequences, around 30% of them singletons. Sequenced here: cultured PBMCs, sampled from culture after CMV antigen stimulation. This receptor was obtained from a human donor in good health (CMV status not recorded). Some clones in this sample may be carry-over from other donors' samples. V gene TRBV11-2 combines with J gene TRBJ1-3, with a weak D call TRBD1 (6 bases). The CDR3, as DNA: TGTGCCAGCAGCTTAGCTCGGGGTAATCCGGGGGCGGCTGGAAACACCATATATTTT. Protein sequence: CASSLARGNPGAAGNTIYF.